This T cell receptor beta chain originates from a study of neoadjuvant nivolumab and ipilimumab in lung cancer. Germline V gene lookup returns CDR1 SGHNT and CDR2 YENEEA. The CDR3 loop spans 17 amino acids. Trimming took 5 bases from V and 2 from J; bases not matched to a gene: 9. Study results and limitations: TCR richness and clonality were higher in tumors than adjacent uninvolved lung.

Concerning this clone itself: Its target is not known.

The data were produced by immunoSEQ multiplex PCR, yet TCRdb's version contains in-frame clones alone and is incomplete. The sample carries 40,000 to 60,000 clones, roughly 91% recorded once. V is TRBV11-3 and J is TRBJ2-5, with TRBD2 matching over 12 bases. The source is an adult with non-small cell lung cancer. Some clones in this sample may be carry-over from other donors' samples. Here the sequenced sample was blood, taken before neoadjuvant nivolumab, alone or with ipilimumab. CDR3 region: CASSARGGLAGQETQYF. CDR3 nucleotides: TGTGCCAGCAGCGCCCGAGGGGGACTAGCGGGTCAAGAGACCCAGTACTTC.